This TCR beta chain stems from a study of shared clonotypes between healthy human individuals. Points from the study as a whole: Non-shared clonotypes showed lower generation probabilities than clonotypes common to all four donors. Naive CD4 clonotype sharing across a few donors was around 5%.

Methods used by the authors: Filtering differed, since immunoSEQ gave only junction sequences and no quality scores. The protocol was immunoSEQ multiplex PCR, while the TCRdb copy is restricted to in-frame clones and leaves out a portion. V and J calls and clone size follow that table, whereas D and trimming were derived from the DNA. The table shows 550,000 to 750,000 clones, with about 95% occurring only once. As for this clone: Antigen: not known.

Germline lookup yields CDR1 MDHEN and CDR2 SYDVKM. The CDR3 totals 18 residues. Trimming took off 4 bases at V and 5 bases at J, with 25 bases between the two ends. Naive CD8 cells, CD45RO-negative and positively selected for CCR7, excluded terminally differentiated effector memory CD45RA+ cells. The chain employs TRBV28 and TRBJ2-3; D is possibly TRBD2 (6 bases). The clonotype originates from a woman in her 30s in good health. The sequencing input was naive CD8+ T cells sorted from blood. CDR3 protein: CASSSQHARLVGGDTQYF. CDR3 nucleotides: TGTGCCAGCAGTTCCCAACACGCTCGACTAGTCGGTGGAGATACGCAGTATTTT.